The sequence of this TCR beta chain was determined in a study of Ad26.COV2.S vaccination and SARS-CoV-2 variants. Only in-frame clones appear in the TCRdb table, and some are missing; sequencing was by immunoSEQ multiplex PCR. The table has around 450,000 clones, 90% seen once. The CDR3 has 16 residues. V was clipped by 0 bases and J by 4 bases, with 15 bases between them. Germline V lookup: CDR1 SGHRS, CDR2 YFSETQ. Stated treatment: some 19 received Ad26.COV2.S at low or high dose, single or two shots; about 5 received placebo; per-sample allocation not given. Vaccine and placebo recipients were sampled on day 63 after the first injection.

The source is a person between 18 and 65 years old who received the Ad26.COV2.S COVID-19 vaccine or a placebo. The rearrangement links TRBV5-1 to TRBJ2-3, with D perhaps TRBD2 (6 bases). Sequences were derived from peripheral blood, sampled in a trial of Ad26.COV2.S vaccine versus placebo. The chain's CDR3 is CASSLDLRGAADTQYF. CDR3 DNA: TGCGCCAGCAGCTTGGACCTGCGGGGAGCGGCAGATACGCAGTATTTT.